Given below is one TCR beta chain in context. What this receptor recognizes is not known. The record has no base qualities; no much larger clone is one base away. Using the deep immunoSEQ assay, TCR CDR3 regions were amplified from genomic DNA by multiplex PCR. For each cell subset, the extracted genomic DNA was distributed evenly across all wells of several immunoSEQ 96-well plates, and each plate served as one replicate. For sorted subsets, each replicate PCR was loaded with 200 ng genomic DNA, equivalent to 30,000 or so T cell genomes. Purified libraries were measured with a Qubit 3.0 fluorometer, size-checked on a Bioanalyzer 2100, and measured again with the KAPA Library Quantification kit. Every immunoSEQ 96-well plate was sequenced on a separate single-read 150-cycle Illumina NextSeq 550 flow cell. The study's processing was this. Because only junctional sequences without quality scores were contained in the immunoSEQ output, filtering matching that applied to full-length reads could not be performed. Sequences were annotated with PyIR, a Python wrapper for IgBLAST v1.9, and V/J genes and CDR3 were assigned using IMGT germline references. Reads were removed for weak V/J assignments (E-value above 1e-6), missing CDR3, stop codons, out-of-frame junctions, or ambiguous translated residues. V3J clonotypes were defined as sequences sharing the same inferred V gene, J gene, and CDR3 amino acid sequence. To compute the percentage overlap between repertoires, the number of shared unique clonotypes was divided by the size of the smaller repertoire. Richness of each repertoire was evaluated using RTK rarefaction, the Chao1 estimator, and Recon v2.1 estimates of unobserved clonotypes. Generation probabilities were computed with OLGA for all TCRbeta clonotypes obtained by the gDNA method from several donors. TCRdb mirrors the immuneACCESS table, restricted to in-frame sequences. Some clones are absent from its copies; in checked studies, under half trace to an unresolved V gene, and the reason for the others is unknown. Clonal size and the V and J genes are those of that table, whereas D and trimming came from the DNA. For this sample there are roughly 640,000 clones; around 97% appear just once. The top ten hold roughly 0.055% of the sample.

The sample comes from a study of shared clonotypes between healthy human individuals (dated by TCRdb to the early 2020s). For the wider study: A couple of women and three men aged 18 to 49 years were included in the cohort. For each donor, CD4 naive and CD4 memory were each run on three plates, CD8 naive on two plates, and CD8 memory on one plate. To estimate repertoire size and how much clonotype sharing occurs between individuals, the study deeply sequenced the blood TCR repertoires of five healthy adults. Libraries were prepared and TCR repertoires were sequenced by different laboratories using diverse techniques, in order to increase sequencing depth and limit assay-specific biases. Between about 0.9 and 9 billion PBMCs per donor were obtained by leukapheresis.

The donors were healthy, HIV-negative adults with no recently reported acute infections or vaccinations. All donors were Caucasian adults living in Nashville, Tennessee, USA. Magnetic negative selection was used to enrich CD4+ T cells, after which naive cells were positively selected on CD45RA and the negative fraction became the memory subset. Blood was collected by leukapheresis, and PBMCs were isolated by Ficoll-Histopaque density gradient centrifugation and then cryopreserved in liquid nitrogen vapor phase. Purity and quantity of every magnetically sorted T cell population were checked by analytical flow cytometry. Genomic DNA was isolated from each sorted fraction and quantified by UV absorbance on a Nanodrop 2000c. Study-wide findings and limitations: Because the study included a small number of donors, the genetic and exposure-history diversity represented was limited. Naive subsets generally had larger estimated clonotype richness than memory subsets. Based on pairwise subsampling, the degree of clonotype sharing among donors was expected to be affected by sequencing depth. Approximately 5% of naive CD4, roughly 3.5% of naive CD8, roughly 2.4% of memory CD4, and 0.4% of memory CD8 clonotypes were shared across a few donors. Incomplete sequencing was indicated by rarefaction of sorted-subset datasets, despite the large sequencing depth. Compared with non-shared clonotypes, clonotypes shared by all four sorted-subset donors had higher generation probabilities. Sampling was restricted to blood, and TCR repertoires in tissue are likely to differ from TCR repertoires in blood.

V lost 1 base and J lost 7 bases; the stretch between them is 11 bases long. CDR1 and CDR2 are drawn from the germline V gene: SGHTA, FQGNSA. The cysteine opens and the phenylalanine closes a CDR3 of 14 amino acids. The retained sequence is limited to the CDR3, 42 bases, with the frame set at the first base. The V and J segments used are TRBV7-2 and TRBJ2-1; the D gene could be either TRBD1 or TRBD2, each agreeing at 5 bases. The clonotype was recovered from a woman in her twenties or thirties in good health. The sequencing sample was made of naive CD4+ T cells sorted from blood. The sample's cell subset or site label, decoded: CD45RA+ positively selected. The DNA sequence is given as TGTGCCAGCAGCTTAGAGGGGTGGGGGAATGAGCAGTTCTTC. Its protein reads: CASSLEGWGNEQFF.